The sequence of this T cell receptor beta chain was determined in a study of vaccination and CD4 T cells after COVID-19. Overall study: In the convalescent group, nasal swab PCR was SARS-CoV-2 positive; under ten cases were mild and one severe.

The Oncomine TCR Beta short-read assay was applied to DNA of cultured CD4+ T cells. In TCRdb, the PCR reads were re-called with MiXCR into one record per CDR3 protein. The sample shows about 20,000 distinct CDR3 sequences, around 52% of them seen only once. With regard to this clonotype: No antigen is known for it.

Treatment given: approximately 11-day PBMC culture with coronavirus spike peptide pools or control peptides (ViraFEST assay). After about eleven days of culture, CD4+ T cells were negatively selected. There are 18 residues in the CDR3. The J segment lost 2 bases and the V segment lost 6 bases, leaving 11 bases of the junction unmatched. Germline lookup yields CDR1 DFQATT and CDR2 SNEGSKA (reference sequence). Sample: CD4+ T cells from blood, cultured in vitro. This receptor was taken from a human donor who had recovered from COVID-19. This sequence joins TRBV20-1 and TRBJ2-1; 15 bases match TRBD2. The CDR3 DNA is TGCAGTGCCCTCGGACTAGCGGGAGGGACAAAAACCTACAATGAGCAGTTCTTC. Encoded protein: CSALGLAGGTKTYNEQFF.